These T cell receptor beta chains were read from a single sample in a study of beta chain features in type 1 diabetes. This table comes from immunoSEQ multiplex PCR, and its TCRdb copy is limited to in-frame clones, with some not included. The sample lists around 300,000 clones; over 12% were seen once. Sequencing was done on a sample of naive CD4+ T cells from blood. The source is a man younger than 30 with type 1 diabetes. The CDR3 runs from the conserved cysteine through the conserved F or W. D genes are given only for firm matches. Size tells how often a clone was seen (once, few, many) or the class of an expanded clone, and some rows leave it out.

.,TRBD1,TRBV2,TRBJ2-1,CASSVGTEVGEQFF,TGTGCCAGCAGTGTAGGGACAGAAGTCGGTGAGCAGTTCTTC
.,.,TRBV6-5,TRBJ2-1,CASSYSGQGYNEQFF,TGTGCCAGCAGTTATTCGGGACAAGGTTACAATGAGCAGTTCTTC
.,TRBD1,TRBV7-2,TRBJ2-7,CASSLGTGSYEQYF,TGTGCCAGCAGCTTAGGGACAGGGTCCTACGAGCAGTACTTC
.,.,TRBV14,TRBJ2-5,CASSQGWGRILETQYF,TGTGCCAGCAGCCAAGGCTGGGGCCGAATCTTGGAGACCCAGTACTTC
.,.,TRBV19,TRBJ1-3,CASSMRDSGNTIYF,TGTGCCAGTAGTATGCGCGACTCTGGAAACACCATATATTTT
few,TRBD1,TRBV5-1,TRBJ1-4,CASSSGTVNEKLFF,TGCGCCAGCAGCTCCGGGACAGTCAATGAAAAACTGTTTTTT
.,TRBD2,TRBV25-1,TRBJ2-3,CASGASGGLGTHTDTQYF,TGTGCCAGCGGGGCAAGCGGGGGGCTTGGGACGCATACAGATACGCAGTATTTT
.,.,TRBV4-2,TRBJ1-1,CASSQWRRENTEAFF,TGTGCCAGCAGCCAATGGCGGCGAGAGAACACTGAAGCTTTCTTT
.,TRBD2,TRBV19,TRBJ2-7,CASSILAGESYEQYF,TGTGCCAGTAGTATACTAGCGGGGGAGAGCTACGAGCAGTACTTC
.,.,TRBV7-2,TRBJ2-1,CASSISGSTYNEQFF,TGTGCCAGCAGCATTAGCGGATCCACTTACAATGAGCAGTTCTTC
.,.,TRBV19,TRBJ1-1,CASSIEAQNTEAFF,TGTGCCAGTAGTATAGAAGCTCAAAACACTGAAGCTTTCTTT
.,.,TRBV7-9,TRBJ1-2,CASSLDRGAVGTYGYTF,TGTGCCAGCAGCTTAGACCGGGGGGCAGTAGGTACCTATGGCTACACCTTC
few,.,TRBV11-2,TRBJ1-2,CASSLTPWAAGYTF,TGTGCCAGCAGCTTAACCCCTTGGGCAGCCGGCTACACCTTC
.,.,TRBV4-3,TRBJ2-1,CASSQDSGFEQFF,TGCGCCAGCAGCCAAGATTCCGGGTTTGAGCAGTTCTTC
.,.,TRBV19,TRBJ2-7,CASQVGGGSEQYF,TGTGCCAGCCAGGTGGGTGGAGGGAGCGAGCAGTACTTC
.,.,TRBV28,TRBJ2-2,CASDSANTGELFF,TGTGCCAGCGATAGCGCTAACACCGGGGAGCTGTTTTTT
.,.,TRBV11-2,TRBJ2-7,CASSLVGEGTYEQYF,TGTGCCAGCAGCTTAGTGGGTGAGGGCACCTACGAGCAGTACTTC
few,.,TRBV18,TRBJ2-7,CASSREAIRESYEQYF,TGTGCCAGCTCACGGGAGGCTATCCGCGAGTCCTACGAGCAGTACTTC
.,.,TRBV7-2,TRBJ2-5,CASSFRGETQYF,TGTGCCAGCAGCTTTAGGGGGGAGACCCAGTACTTC
.,TRBD1,TRBV7-2,TRBJ2-7,CASSLAGTGGSYEQYF,TGTGCCAGCAGCTTAGCCGGGACAGGGGGCTCCTACGAGCAGTACTTC
.,.,TRBV28,TRBJ1-2,CASRNGGVGPGYTF,TGTGCCAGCAGAAACGGCGGGGTGGGTCCTGGCTACACCTTC
few,TRBD2,TRBV5-1,TRBJ2-2,CASSLLGGPRTGELFF,TGCGCCAGCAGCTTGTTGGGAGGGCCTCGTACCGGGGAGCTGTTTTTT
few,.,TRBV7-9,TRBJ1-1,CASSLGLRKMNTEAFF,TGTGCCAGCAGCTTAGGGTTGCGGAAGATGAACACTGAAGCTTTCTTT
few,TRBD1,TRBV28,TRBJ2-7,CASSSPGQGGIWEQYF,TGTGCCAGCAGTTCTCCGGGACAGGGAGGCATCTGGGAGCAGTACTTC
.,.,TRBV18,TRBJ2-1,CASSPPGTPRNEQFF,TGTGCCAGCTCACCACCCGGGACACCGCGCAATGAGCAGTTCTTC
.,.,TRBV7-2,TRBJ1-1,CASSLWGGTTEAFF,TGTGCCAGCAGCTTATGGGGGGGGACCACTGAAGCTTTCTTT
.,TRBD1,TRBV9,TRBJ2-1,CASSAPGQGVHEQFF,TGTGCCAGCAGCGCCCCGGGACAGGGTGTCCATGAGCAGTTCTTC
.,.,TRBV14,TRBJ2-1,CASSQDRGSEQFF,TGTGCCAGCAGCCAAGATCGGGGAAGTGAGCAGTTCTTC
.,.,TRBV5-1,TRBJ1-2,CASSLAGPAYGYTF,TGCGCCAGCAGCTTGGCAGGTCCGGCCTATGGCTACACCTTC
few,.,TRBV14,TRBJ2-1,CASSHNYNEQFF,TGTGCCAGCAGCCACAACTACAATGAGCAGTTCTTC
.,.,TRBV6-4,TRBJ1-1,CASSATGNTEAFF,TGTGCCAGCAGTGCCACAGGGAACACTGAAGCTTTCTTT
few,.,TRBV5-4,TRBJ2-1,CASSLGVGSYNEQFF,TGTGCCAGCAGCTTGGGCGTCGGCTCCTACAATGAGCAGTTCTTC
few,.,TRBV9,TRBJ2-5,CASSPGSMKTQYF,TGTGCCAGCAGCCCGGGATCAATGAAGACCCAGTACTTC
few,.,TRBV28,TRBJ1-1,CASTPHPGLSEAFF,TGTGCCAGCACCCCACACCCCGGACTGAGCGAAGCTTTCTTT
.,.,TRBV11-2,TRBJ2-3,CASGRGGSTDTQYF,TGTGCCAGCGGGAGGGGGGGAAGCACAGATACGCAGTATTTT
few,TRBD2,TRBV7-9,TRBJ2-1,CASSLEAGGGKAYNEQFF,TGTGCCAGCAGCTTAGAGGCGGGAGGCGGAAAGGCCTACAATGAGCAGTTCTTC
.,.,TRBV21-1,TRBJ2-7,CASSKGRGTGLTYEQYF,TGTGCCAGCAGCAAAGGTCGGGGGACAGGGCTCACCTACGAGCAGTACTTC
.,TRBD2,TRBV5-1,TRBJ2-1,CASAAGLAGGFYNEQFF,TGCGCCAGCGCGGCGGGACTAGCGGGAGGTTTTTACAATGAGCAGTTCTTC
.,TRBD2,TRBV2,TRBJ2-5,CASTTSGGARETQYF,TGTGCCAGCACTACTAGCGGGGGGGCTCGAGAGACCCAGTACTTC
.,TRBD2,TRBV2,TRBJ2-1,CASSRTSGSGEQFF,TGTGCCAGCAGTAGGACTAGCGGGAGCGGTGAGCAGTTCTTC
.,TRBD1,TRBV30,TRBJ2-6,CAWSRDRGNGANVLTF,TGTGCCTGGAGTCGGGACAGGGGAAACGGGGCCAACGTCCTGACTTTC
few,.,TRBV21-1,TRBJ2-1,CASSSGTSKQFF,TGTGCCAGCAGTAGTGGGACTAGTAAACAGTTCTTC
.,.,TRBV15,TRBJ2-1,CATSRPQYEQFF,TGTGCCACCAGCAGACCACAATATGAGCAGTTCTTC
.,TRBD2,TRBV6-5,TRBJ2-7,CASSYDGTTAVEQYF,TGTGCCAGCAGTTACGATGGGACTACCGCAGTGGAGCAGTACTTC